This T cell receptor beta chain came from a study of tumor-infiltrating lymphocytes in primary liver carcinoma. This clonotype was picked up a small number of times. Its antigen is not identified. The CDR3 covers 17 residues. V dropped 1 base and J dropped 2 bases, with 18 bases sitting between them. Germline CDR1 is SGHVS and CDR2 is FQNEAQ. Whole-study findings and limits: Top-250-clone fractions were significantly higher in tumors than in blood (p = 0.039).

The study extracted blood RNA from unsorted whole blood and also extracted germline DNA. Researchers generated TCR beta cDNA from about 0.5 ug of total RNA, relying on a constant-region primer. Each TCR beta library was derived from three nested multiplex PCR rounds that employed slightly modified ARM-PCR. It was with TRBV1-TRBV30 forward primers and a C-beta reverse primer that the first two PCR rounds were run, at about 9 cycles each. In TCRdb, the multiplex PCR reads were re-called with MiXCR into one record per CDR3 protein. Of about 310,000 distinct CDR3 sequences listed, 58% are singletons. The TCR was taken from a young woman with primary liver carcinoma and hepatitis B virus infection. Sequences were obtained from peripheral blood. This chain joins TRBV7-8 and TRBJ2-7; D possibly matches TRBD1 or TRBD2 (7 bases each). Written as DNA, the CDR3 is TGTGCCAGCAGCTTAGGCGGGGGAGGGGGCCTGACCTACGAGCAGTACTTC. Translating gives CASSLGGGGGLTYEQYF.